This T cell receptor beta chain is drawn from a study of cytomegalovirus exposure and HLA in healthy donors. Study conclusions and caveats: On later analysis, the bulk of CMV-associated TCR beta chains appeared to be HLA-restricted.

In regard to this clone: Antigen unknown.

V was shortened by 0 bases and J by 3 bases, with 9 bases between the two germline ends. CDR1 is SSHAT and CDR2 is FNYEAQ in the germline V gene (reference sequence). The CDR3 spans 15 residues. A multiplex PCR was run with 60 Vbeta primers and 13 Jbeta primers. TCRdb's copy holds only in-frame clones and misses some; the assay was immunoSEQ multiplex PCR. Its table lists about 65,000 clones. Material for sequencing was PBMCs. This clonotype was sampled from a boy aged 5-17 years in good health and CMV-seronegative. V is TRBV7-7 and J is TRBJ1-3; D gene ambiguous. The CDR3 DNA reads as TGTGCCAGCAGCTTAGCGGCGGGCCTTGGAAACACCATATATTTT. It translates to CASSLAAGLGNTIYF.